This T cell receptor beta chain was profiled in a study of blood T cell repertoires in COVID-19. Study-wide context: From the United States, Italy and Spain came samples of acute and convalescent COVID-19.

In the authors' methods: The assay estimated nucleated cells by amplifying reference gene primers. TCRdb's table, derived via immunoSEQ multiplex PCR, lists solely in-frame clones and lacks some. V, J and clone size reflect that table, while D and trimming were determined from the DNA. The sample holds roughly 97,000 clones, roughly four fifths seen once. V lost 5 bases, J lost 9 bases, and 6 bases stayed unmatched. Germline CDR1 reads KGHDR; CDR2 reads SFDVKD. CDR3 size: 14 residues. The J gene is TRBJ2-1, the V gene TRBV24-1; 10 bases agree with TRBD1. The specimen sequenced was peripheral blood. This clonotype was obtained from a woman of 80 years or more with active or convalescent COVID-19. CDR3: CATSGGQGYREQFF. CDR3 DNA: TGTGCCACCAGTGGGGGACAGGGGTATCGTGAGCAGTTCTTC.